The 30 T cell receptor beta chains below were found in one sample sequenced in a study of blood T cell repertoires in COVID-19. Repertoires were generated with immunoSEQ multiplex PCR, while TCRdb's copy carries only in-frame clones and drops some. This table holds over 150,000 clones, roughly 83% found once. What was sequenced was PBMCs or T cells enriched from blood (not recorded which). Receptors were obtained from a woman in her twenties or thirties who had recovered from COVID-19.

The V call is TRBV27, the J call TRBJ1-1; the match to TRBD1 covers 9 bases. CDR3 length: 17 residues. The V gene's germline CDR1 is MNHEY and CDR2 SMNVEV (reference sequence). With 5 bases clipped from V and 2 bases from J, the junction kept 12 bases outside the gene matches. The CDR3 reads CASSPLGQGNLNTEAFF. CDR3 coding DNA: TGTGCCAGCAGTCCCCTTGGACAGGGGAATCTAAACACTGAAGCTTTCTTT.

The chain combines TRBV6-5 with TRBJ2-3; D gene ambiguous. Trimming left V 4 bases short and J 3 bases short, with 11 bases between. Germline CDR1 and CDR2: MNHEY and SVGAGI. The CDR3 is made up of 14 amino acids. The CDR3 nucleotides are TGTGCCAGCAGTTCCCCGGAGAGGACAGATACGCAGTATTTT. Its translation: CASSSPERTDTQYF.

This clone was observed a single time. V is TRBV5-1 and J is TRBJ2-2; 10 bases are shared with TRBD2. Per the germline V gene, CDR1 is SGHRS and CDR2 is YFSETQ. The CDR3 has 16 amino acids. V lost 4 bases, J lost 0 bases, and 3 bases stayed unmatched. The DNA of the CDR3 is TGCGCCAGCAGCCCCCTAGCGGGAGCGAACACCGGGGAGCTGTTTTTT. It yields the protein CASSPLAGANTGELFF. Full variable domain (missing parts from reference TRBV5-1 and TRBJ2-2): KAGVTQTPRYLIKTRGQQVTLSCSPISGHRSVSWYQQTPGQGLQFLFEYFSETQRNKGNFPGRFSGRQFSNSRSEMNVSTLELGDSALYLCASSPLAGANTGELFFGEGSRLTVL.

The chain is built from TRBV28 and TRBJ2-6; possible D gene TRBD2, 6 bases. Germline V gives CDR1 MDHEN, CDR2 SYDVKM. V lost 3 bases, J lost 2 bases, and 11 bases lay in between. This CDR3 has 16 residues. CDR3 loop: CASSFGGVTGANVLTF. The CDR3 DNA reads TGTGCCAGCAGTTTTGGCGGGGTCACTGGGGCCAACGTCCTGACTTTC.

The chain is built from TRBV28 and TRBJ1-6, with D perhaps TRBD1 (6 bases). The CDR3 totals 12 residues. Trimming pared 6 bases from V and 10 bases from J, leaving 10 bases between. Per the germline V gene, CDR1 is MDHEN and CDR2 is SYDVKM. The CDR3 spells CASRNRVSPLHF. The CDR3 DNA follows: TGTGCCAGCAGAAACAGGGTCTCACCCCTCCACTTT.

This clone has a single count. The rearrangement links TRBV9 to TRBJ1-2; TRBD1 aligns across 10 bases. CDR1 and CDR2 (germline): SGDLS, YYNGEE. V lost 0 bases and J lost 6; bases outside the gene matches: 11. The CDR3 loop spans 17 amino acids. The CDR3 loop reads CASSVELSTGGLDGYTF. The CDR3 region has the DNA TGTGCCAGCAGCGTAGAACTCTCGACAGGGGGCTTGGATGGCTACACCTTC.

This chain joins TRBV5-4 and TRBJ2-3; tentatively, D is TRBD2 (6 bases). Trimming pared 4 bases from V and 4 bases from J, leaving 13 bases between. Germline loops: CDR1 SGHNT, CDR2 YYREEE (reference sequence). The CDR3 consists of 14 residues. CDR3 region: CASSQGGGSDTQYF. The CDR3 region has the DNA TGTGCCAGCAGCCAGGGCGGAGGGTCAGATACGCAGTATTTT.

The CDR3 DNA follows: TGTGCCAGCAGCCAAGGGCTTCCGAACACTGAAGCTTTCTTT. This codes for CASSQGLPNTEAFF. The chain employs TRBV4-2 and TRBJ1-1; no reliable D call. V lost 1 base, J lost 1 base, and 7 bases lay in between. Germline CDR1 and CDR2: LGHNA and YNFKEQ. The CDR3 covers 14 residues.

This chain connects TRBV2 to TRBJ2-2, with 13 positions matching TRBD2. CDR1 and CDR2 from the germline V gene are SNHLY and FYNNEI. The CDR3 covers 17 residues. J gave up 5 bases and V 2 bases, and 5 bases lay outside the gene matches. The CDR3 bases are TGTGCCAGCAGTGAAATAAGACTAGCGGGGGGTACCGGGGAGCTGTTTTTT. Its translation is CASSEIRLAGGTGELFF.

This clone was counted only a few times. The chain joins TRBV5-6 to TRBJ2-1, with TRBD2 matching over 8 bases. CDR1 and CDR2 (germline): SGHDT, YYEEEE. The CDR3 is 12 residues long. V shed 4 bases, J shed 10 bases, and the junction held 4 bases outside the gene matches. CDR3 coding DNA: TGTGCCAGCAGCCAAAGACTAGCGGAGCAGTTCTTC. Amino acids: CASSQRLAEQFF.

The chain couples TRBV7-9 to TRBJ1-5; possible D gene TRBD1, 6 bases. V lost 6 bases, J lost 11 bases, and 14 bases lay in between. Germline loops: CDR1 SEHNR, CDR2 FQNEAQ (reference sequence). The length of the CDR3 is 12 residues. DNA for the CDR3: TGTGCCAGCAGTCTGAGGGGGATGGCCCAGCATTTT. It yields the protein CASSLRGMAQHF.

This clone was seen only once. This same CDR3 is encoded by further DNA sequences in the sample. This chain uses TRBV28 with TRBJ1-5, with D uncertain. With 3 bases removed from V and 0 bases from J, the gap between germline ends came to 9 bases. CDR3 length: 15 amino acids. The germline CDR1 and CDR2 sequences are MDHEN and SYDVKM. The CDR3 reads CASSFPGGSNQPQHF. DNA for the CDR3: TGTGCCAGCAGTTTCCCCGGAGGTAGCAATCAGCCCCAGCATTTT.

The gene calls are TRBV29-1 and TRBJ2-3, with 8 bases lining up with TRBD2. V lost 7 bases to trimming and J lost 1 base; unmatched junction nucleotides: 7. Germline V lookup: CDR1 SQVTM, CDR2 ANQGSEA. The CDR3 has 14 residues. CDR3 bases: TGCAGCGCCGGGGGGGAAGGGGGCACAGATACGCAGTATTTT. Translating it yields CSAGGEGGTDTQYF.

In nucleotides, the CDR3 is TGTGCCAGCAGCTTAGGGGCTGGCGGGCCAAGGGGCACAGATACGCAGTATTTT. Its protein product is CASSLGAGGPRGTDTQYF. The genes are TRBV11-3 and TRBJ2-3; D may be TRBD2 (5 bases). Germline lookup yields CDR1 SGHNT and CDR2 YENEEA. Trimming cost V 1 base and J 1 base, with 18 bases left between them. The CDR3 sequence is 18 residues long.

This chain joins TRBV7-9 and TRBJ2-7; no definite D call. Germline V gene lookup returns CDR1 SEHNR and CDR2 FQNEAQ (reference sequence). The CDR3 totals 12 residues. Trimming removed 4 bases at V and 0 bases at J, with 4 bases between. The DNA for the CDR3 is TGTGCCAGCAGCTCCTTCTCCTACGAGCAGTACTTC. It encodes CASSSFSYEQYF. The variable domain in full, completed from reference TRBV7-9 and TRBJ2-7, reads DTGVSQNPRHKITKRGQNVTFRCDPISEHNRLYWYRQTLGQGPEFLTYFQNEAQLEKSRLLSDRFSAERPKGSFSTLEIQRTEQGDSAMYLCASSSFSYEQYFGPGTRLTVT.

The J gene is TRBJ1-1, the V gene TRBV7-9; tentatively, D is TRBD1 (5 bases). The V end lost 2 bases, the J end lost 6 bases, and 13 bases lay between the germline ends. CDR1 is SEHNR and CDR2 is FQNEAQ in the germline V gene (reference sequence). The CDR3 covers 14 residues. The CDR3 loop is CASSLTHSGSEAFF. In DNA, the CDR3 is TGTGCCAGCAGCTTAACCCATTCAGGGTCTGAAGCTTTCTTT.

The chain uses TRBV30 and TRBJ2-2; weak D call: TRBD1 (5 bases). V lost 0 bases, J lost 13 bases, and 12 bases lay in between. The CDR3 is made up of 12 amino acids. The germline CDR1 and CDR2 sequences are GTSNPN and SVGIG (reference sequence). For the CDR3, the DNA is TGTGCCTGGAGTGTAGGGGCAGGCGGGCTGTTTTTT. This encodes CAWSVGAGGLFF.

This clone came up once. This rearrangement joins TRBV10-3 to TRBJ1-1, with TRBD1 matching 7 bases. Germline CDR1 ENHRY, CDR2 SYGVKD. CDR3 length: 13 residues. V was clipped by 7 bases and J by 4 bases; unmatched bases: 6. The CDR3 is CAIKIGGSTEAFF. The CDR3 nucleotides read TGTGCCATCAAGATAGGGGGCAGCACTGAAGCTTTCTTT.

The chain uses TRBV29-1 and TRBJ2-1; no clear D gene. CDR3 length equals 11 residues. Trimming stripped 4 bases from V and 6 bases from J, with 7 bases between. CDR1 SQVTM and CDR2 ANQGSEA come from the germline V gene. The chain's CDR3 is CSVVLLNEQFF. Written as DNA, the CDR3 is TGCAGCGTTGTACTACTCAATGAGCAGTTCTTC.

This clone has just a few counts. This chain connects TRBV19 to TRBJ2-7; 7 bases are a match to TRBD2. The V gene end was trimmed by 3 bases and the J gene end by 5 bases; junction bases not matched to a gene: 7. Germline V gene data show CDR1 as LNHDA and CDR2 as SQIVND (reference sequence). The CDR3 spans 14 residues. Written as DNA, the CDR3 is TGTGCCAGTAGTATCAGTGGCGGGAGCCACGAGCAGTACTTC. Translating it yields CASSISGGSHEQYF.

CDR3 DNA: TGTGCCAGCAGACCCGGGACAGGGGACCATGAGCAGTTCTTC. Translation gives CASRPGTGDHEQFF. The chain uses TRBV2 and TRBJ2-1, with 10 nucleotides matching TRBD1. From germline, CDR1 is SNHLY and CDR2 FYNNEI. This CDR3 is 14 amino acids long. Trimming at V came to 6 bases and at J to 8 bases, leaving 7 bases not matched to a gene.

The chain combines TRBV7-6 with TRBJ2-7; D not resolved. The germline V gene has CDR1 SGHVS and CDR2 FNYEAQ. Trimming removed 5 bases from V and 2 bases from J, with 16 bases in between. The CDR3 length is 15 residues. In DNA form, the CDR3 reads TGTGCCAGCAGCCCCCGAACGCGCTCGACCTACGAGCAGTACTTC. Protein sequence: CASSPRTRSTYEQYF.

This chain uses TRBV19 with TRBJ2-1; tentative D call: TRBD2 (6 bases). Germline CDR1 LNHDA, CDR2 SQIVND (reference sequence). V gave up 3 bases and J gave up 5 bases, with 29 bases separating them. The CDR3 has 20 residues. This CDR3 is CASSIALALRRGAFNNEQFF. CDR3 in DNA: TGTGCCAGTAGTATTGCATTAGCCCTTCGACGCGGGGCTTTCAACAATGAGCAGTTCTTC.

The chain joins TRBV19 to TRBJ1-5; D is unresolved. V was cut by 1 base and J by 9 bases, with 4 bases left in between. The CDR3 is 11 residues long. Germline lookup yields CDR1 LNHDA and CDR2 SQIVND (reference sequence). Written as DNA, the CDR3 is TGTGCCAGTAGTATAGGAGGGCCCCAGCATTTT. Encoded protein: CASSIGGPQHF.

The genes are TRBV28 and TRBJ2-5; D is possibly TRBD1 (5 bases). The CDR3 runs 13 residues. Germline loops: CDR1 MDHEN, CDR2 SYDVKM. Trimming removed 8 bases at V and 5 bases at J, with 15 bases between. CDR3: CASGRTSYETQYF. The CDR3 DNA sequence: TGTGCCAGCGGTCGGACATCGTACGAGACCCAGTACTTC.

V is TRBV24-1 and J is TRBJ2-1; TRBD1 matches 8 bases. Germline-derived CDR1 and CDR2 are KGHDR and SFDVKD. The CDR3 sequence is 15 residues long. The V gene end was trimmed by 7 bases and the J gene end by 3 bases; junction bases not matched to a gene: 7. The CDR3 DNA reads as TGTGCCACCAGGCCCACAGGGGGATACTACAATGAGCAGTTCTTC. It is translated as CATRPTGGYYNEQFF.

The chain links TRBV5-1 to TRBJ2-7; 7 bases map to TRBD2. V lost 5 bases, J lost 3 bases, and 8 bases stayed unmatched. CDR1 SGHRS and CDR2 YFSETQ come from the germline V gene. This CDR3 region has 14 residues. CDR3 DNA: TGCGCCAGCAGGACCGGGACTACCAACTACGAGCAGTACTTC. Translating gives CASRTGTTNYEQYF. Combining the CDR3 with reference TRBV5-1 and TRBJ2-7 gives the whole variable domain KAGVTQTPRYLIKTRGQQVTLSCSPISGHRSVSWYQQTPGQGLQFLFEYFSETQRNKGNFPGRFSGRQFSNSRSEMNVSTLELGDSALYLCASRTGTTNYEQYFGPGTRLTVT.

This clone was found a few times. The CDR3 reads CASSYGQGLKNTEAFF. In nucleotides, the CDR3 is TGTGCCAGCAGTTATGGACAGGGCCTTAAGAACACTGAAGCTTTCTTT. This chain links TRBV6-5 with TRBJ1-1; TRBD1 aligns across 8 bases. After removal of 3 bases from V and 1 base from J, the junction contained 7 bases not matched to a gene. This CDR3 is 16 amino acids long. The V gene's germline CDR1 is MNHEY and CDR2 SVGAGI.

The chain recombines TRBV5-1 with TRBJ2-7; possible D gene TRBD2, 7 bases. CDR1 is SGHRS and CDR2 is YFSETQ in the germline V gene. Trimming pared 7 bases from V and 1 base from J, leaving 33 bases between. This CDR3 region has 20 residues. The CDR3 DNA follows: TGCGCCAGCTTGCGGGGGTGGGGCAGAGATAACATGGGGGCTTCCTACGAGCAGTACGTC. As protein: CASLRGWGRDNMGASYEQYV.

This clone was seen a handful of times. The rearrangement joins TRBV9 to TRBJ1-2, with D tentatively TRBD1 (6 bases). CDR1 and CDR2 from the germline V gene are SGDLS and YYNGEE. The CDR3 has 15 residues. Trimming stripped 1 base from V and 0 bases from J, with 10 bases between. CDR3 coding DNA: TGTGCCAGCAGCGTACAGGGGATCTCTAACTATGGCTACACCTTC. Encoded protein: CASSVQGISNYGYTF.